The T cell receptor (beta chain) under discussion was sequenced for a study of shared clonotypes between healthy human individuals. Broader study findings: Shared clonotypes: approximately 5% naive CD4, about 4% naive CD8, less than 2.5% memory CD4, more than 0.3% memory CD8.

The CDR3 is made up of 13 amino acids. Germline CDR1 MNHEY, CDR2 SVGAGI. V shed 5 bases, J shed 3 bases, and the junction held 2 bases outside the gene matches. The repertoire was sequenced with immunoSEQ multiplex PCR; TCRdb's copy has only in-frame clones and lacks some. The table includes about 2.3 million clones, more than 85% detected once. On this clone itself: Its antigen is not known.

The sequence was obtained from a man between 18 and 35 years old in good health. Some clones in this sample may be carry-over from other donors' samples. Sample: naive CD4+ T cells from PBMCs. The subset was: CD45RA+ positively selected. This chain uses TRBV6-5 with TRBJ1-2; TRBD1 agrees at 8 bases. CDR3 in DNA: TGTGCCAGCAGTAACAGGGGGTACTATGGCTACACCTTC. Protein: CASSNRGYYGYTF.